A selection of T cell receptor beta chains follows, all from one sample in a study of identical twins. TCRdb reprocessed the 5' RACE reads with MiXCR, giving one entry per CDR3 protein. The repertoire holds about 530,000 distinct CDR3 sequences, with about 22% as singletons. The same sample was also used in a study of yellow fever vaccine responses in identical twins.

What was sequenced was CD4+ T cells sorted from blood. The receptors were sampled from a woman between 18 and 30 years old in good health. The CDR3 runs from the conserved cysteine through the conserved F or W. D genes are given only for firm matches. Size is omitted from some rows. Given values are once, few, many or a class for expanded clones.

V	size	D	length	J	CDR3	DNA
TRBV12-3/TRBV12-4	.	TRBD1	17	TRBJ2-1	CASSYPPGQGAYNEQFF	TGTGCCAGCAGTTACCCGCCGGGACAGGGGGCTTACAATGAGCAGTTCTTC
TRBV24-1	.	TRBD2	16	TRBJ2-5	CATSPARLALGETQYF	TGTGCCACTTCCCCCGCCCGACTAGCCCTCGGGGAGACCCAGTACTTC
TRBV12-3/TRBV12-4	.	.	12	TRBJ2-5	CASSTPLETQYF	TGTGCCAGCAGTACCCCCTTGGAGACCCAGTACTTC
TRBV12-3/TRBV12-4	few	.	12	TRBJ1-2	CASSFGGRGYTF	TGTGCCAGCAGTTTTGGGGGGCGCGGCTACACCTTC
TRBV5-1	.	.	13	TRBJ1-1	CASSIQKNTEAFF	TGCGCCAGCAGCATCCAAAAGAACACTGAAGCTTTCTTT
TRBV6-5	.	TRBD2	16	TRBJ2-1	CASSYSSGRGNNEQFF	TGTGCCAGCAGTTACAGTAGCGGGAGAGGGAACAATGAGCAGTTCTTC
TRBV3-1	.	.	14	TRBJ1-2	CASSQFTENYGYTF	TGTGCCAGCAGCCAATTTACGGAGAACTATGGCTACACCTTC
TRBV27	.	.	15	TRBJ1-6	CASRGRISYNSPLHF	TGTGCCAGCAGAGGACGGATCTCCTATAATTCACCCCTCCACTTT
TRBV7-9	.	.	14	TRBJ2-7	CASSFKQGSYEQYF	TGTGCCAGCAGCTTTAAGCAGGGCTCCTACGAGCAGTACTTC
TRBV11-3	.	TRBD2	16	TRBJ2-3	CASSLSPGGGTDTQYF	TGTGCCAGCAGCTTATCCCCGGGGGGTGGCACAGATACGCAGTATTTT
TRBV20-1	once	TRBD2	15	TRBJ2-1	CSAFTLAGPTEEQFF	TGCAGTGCTTTTACTTTAGCGGGGCCCACGGAGGAGCAGTTCTTC
TRBV12-3/TRBV12-4	.	TRBD1	13	TRBJ1-2	CASSMTGWDGYTF	TGTGCCAGCAGTATGACAGGGTGGGATGGCTACACCTTC
TRBV2	.	TRBD1	16	TRBJ2-1	CASKDVTGGPYNEQFF	TGTGCCAGCAAGGACGTAACAGGGGGCCCCTACAATGAGCAGTTCTTC
TRBV7-9	few	.	16	TRBJ1-6	CASSLASGYGGSPLHF	TGTGCCAGCAGCTTAGCATCGGGGTACGGAGGCTCACCCCTCCACTTT
TRBV12-3/TRBV12-4	few	.	15	TRBJ2-7	CASSSRTTGSYEQYF	TGTGCCAGCAGTTCCCGGACCACGGGTTCCTACGAGCAGTACTTC
TRBV29-1	.	TRBD1	14	TRBJ2-3	CSVLRQGNLDTQYF	TGCAGCGTCCTAAGACAGGGGAATTTAGATACGCAGTATTTT
TRBV10-3	many	TRBD2	14	TRBJ2-1	CAIRGTSGDNEQFF	TGTGCCATCAGGGGGACTAGCGGGGACAATGAGCAGTTCTTC
TRBV28	.	.	14	TRBJ1-4	CASTKTEEMGKLFF	TGTGCCAGCACCAAGACAGAGGAGATGGGAAAACTGTTTTTT
TRBV20-1	.	.	13	TRBJ2-2	CSARELVGGELFF	TGCAGTGCTAGAGAACTAGTTGGCGGGGAGCTGTTTTTT
TRBV3-1	.	.	12	TRBJ2-5	CASSQGEKTQYF	TGTGCCAGCAGCCAGGGGGAAAAGACCCAGTACTTC